The 13 T cell receptor beta chains given below trace back to one sample, sequenced in a study of T cells in Graves' hyperthyroidism and ophthalmopathy. Authors of the study amplified TCR beta CDR3 regions from RNA transcripts. RT-PCR in the first round (using the HTBI primer set) targeted the TCR CDR3. TCRdb re-called the multiplex PCR reads through MiXCR, storing one row per CDR3 protein. The sample has roughly 500,000 distinct CDR3 sequences; around 22% are singletons. The sequencing input was blood. The receptors were sampled from a woman aged 25 to 39 with Graves' ophthalmopathy.

This clonotype was picked up many times. The J gene is TRBJ1-1, the V gene TRBV19; 11 positions agree with TRBD1. The ends lost 6 bases at V and 6 bases at J; junction bases unmatched: 6. Germline CDR1 LNHDA, CDR2 SQIVND (reference sequence). This CDR3 spans 14 amino acids. This CDR3 reads CASRDRGLSAEAFF. CDR3 DNA: TGTGCCAGTAGGGACAGGGGGCTTTCCGCTGAAGCTTTCTTT.

The chain employs TRBV5-6 and TRBJ2-7, with 9 bases identical to TRBD2. The V gene's germline CDR1 is SGHDT and CDR2 YYEEEE. The ends lost 3 bases at V and 12 bases at J; junction bases unmatched: 16. The CDR3 has 15 amino acids. The CDR3 bases are TGTGCCAGCAGCTCCACCCGGCTAGCGGGACCCCCCGGGTACTTC. This gives the protein CASSSTRLAGPPGYF.

This clonotype was observed many times. The rearrangement uses TRBV7-2 and TRBJ1-5; no definite D call. V was cut by 2 bases and J by 5 bases, with 7 bases left in between. The CDR3 totals 13 residues. CDR1 is SGHTA and CDR2 is FQGNSA in the germline V gene. The CDR3 DNA sequence: TGTGCCAGCAGCTTAAATAATTATCAGCCCCAGCATTTT. Translation gives CASSLNNYQPQHF.

This clonotype has ten or more counts. CDR3 bases: TGTGCCAGTAGTATAGATCTTACGCCATACATCTATGGCTACACCTTC. It codes for CASSIDLTPYIYGYTF. This rearrangement joins TRBV19 to TRBJ1-2; D unresolved. The V and J ends lost 0 bases and 4 bases respectively, with 15 bases between them. The germline CDR1 and CDR2 sequences are LNHDA and SQIVND (reference sequence). CDR3 length: 16 amino acids.

The J gene is TRBJ1-1, the V gene TRBV28; D gene unclear. V was clipped by 5 bases and J by 6 bases, with 19 bases between them. The CDR3 sequence is 15 residues long. Germline lookup yields CDR1 MDHEN and CDR2 SYDVKM. CDR3 protein: CASSTHGTLGAEAFF. The CDR3 DNA follows: TGTGCCAGCAGTACTCACGGCACCTTGGGCGCTGAAGCTTTCTTT.

J is TRBJ1-1 and V is TRBV11-2; D unclear. V was pared by 6 bases and J by 1 base, with 9 bases between. Per germline, CDR1 SGHAT and CDR2 FQNNGV. CDR3 size: 13 residues. Here the CDR3 reads CASRRAKNTEAFF. In DNA form, the CDR3 reads TGTGCCAGCAGGAGAGCAAAGAACACTGAAGCTTTCTTT. Full variable domain (outside the CDR3, taken from reference TRBV11-2 and TRBJ1-1): EAGVAQSPRYKIIEKRQSVAFWCNPISGHATLYWYQQILGQGPKLLIQFQNNGVVDDSQLPKDRFSAERLKGVDSTLKIQPAKLEDSAVYLCASRRAKNTEAFFGQGTRLTVV.

This clonotype came up many times. V is TRBV20-1 and J is TRBJ1-5, with D unclear. The CDR3 runs to 12 residues. Per germline, CDR1 DFQATT and CDR2 SNEGSKA (reference sequence). Between the trimmed V and J ends, which lost 6 bases and 4 bases, there was a span of 10 bases. The CDR3 bases are TGCAGTGCCGTAAGAGGAAATCAGCCCCAGCATTTT. Its protein product is CSAVRGNQPQHF.

This clonotype has at least ten counts. This chain connects TRBV28 to TRBJ2-7; 7 nucleotides align to TRBD1. The CDR3 contains 14 residues. CDR1 and CDR2 (germline): MDHEN, SYDVKM. Trimming took 5 bases from V and 6 from J; bases not matched to a gene: 10. CDR3 sequence reads: CASSPTTGFSEQYF. The CDR3 DNA is TGTGCCAGCAGTCCCACGACAGGGTTCAGCGAGCAGTACTTC.

This clonotype has a count of ten or more. This chain's CDR3 is CASLRGGRVIPEAFF. The DNA for the CDR3 is TGTGCCAGCCTCCGGGGGGGGCGCGTTATCCCTGAAGCTTTCTTT. The V call is TRBV2, the J call TRBJ1-1, with D possibly matching TRBD1 (6 bases). The germline V and J ends were trimmed by 8 bases and 6 bases, with 22 bases remaining between them. CDR1 is SNHLY and CDR2 is FYNNEI in the germline V gene. This CDR3 has 15 amino acids.

A remark on this clonotype: This may come from a read error, since a much larger clone is one base off. This chain uses TRBV5-1 with TRBJ1-2; tentative D call: TRBD1 (5 bases). Trimming shortened V by 6 bases and J by 4 bases, and 16 bases separated the two germline ends. There are 14 residues in the CDR3. In germline, CDR1 is SGHRS, CDR2 YFSETQ. CDR3 in DNA: TGCGCCAGCAACTGGAACCTAGACAGCTATGGCTACACCTTC. This gives the protein CASNWNLDSYGYTF.

This clonotype has at least ten counts. The chain joins TRBV11-3 to TRBJ2-5, with TRBD1 as a possible D gene (5 bases). CDR3 size: 18 residues. Germline V gene sequence: CDR1 SGHNT, CDR2 YENEEA. Trimming removed 1 base at V and 0 bases at J, with 18 bases between. The DNA of the CDR3 is TGTGCCAGCAGCTTAGGCATTACGGCAGGGCAGAACCAAGAGACCCAGTACTTC. Translating gives CASSLGITAGQNQETQYF.

The CDR3 here is CATSDVRVGTGELFF. The CDR3 coding sequence is TGTGCCACCAGTGATGTCAGGGTGGGCACCGGGGAGCTGTTTTTT. The chain couples TRBV24-1 to TRBJ2-2; TRBD1 might be the D (5 bases). The CDR3 spans 15 residues. Germline CDR1 KGHDR, CDR2 SFDVKD. Trimming took off 3 bases at V and 4 bases at J, with 11 bases between the two ends.

This clonotype was seen ten or more times. The V call is TRBV28, the J call TRBJ2-7; TRBD2 is a possible D gene (7 bases). Trimming took off 7 bases at V and 2 bases at J, with 15 bases between the two ends. The CDR3 length is 14 residues. Germline values: CDR1 MDHEN, CDR2 SYDVKM. The CDR3 region has the DNA TGTGCCAGCACCCGAGGGGGGGGCCCCTACGAGCAGTACTTC. Translating gives CASTRGGGPYEQYF. Drawing the rest from reference TRBV28 and TRBJ2-7, the complete variable domain is DVKVTQSSRYLVKRTGEKVFLECVQDMDHENMFWYRQDPGLGLRLIYFSYDVKMKEKGDIPEGYSVSREKKERFSLILESASTNQTSMYLCASTRGGGPYEQYFGPGTRLTVT.